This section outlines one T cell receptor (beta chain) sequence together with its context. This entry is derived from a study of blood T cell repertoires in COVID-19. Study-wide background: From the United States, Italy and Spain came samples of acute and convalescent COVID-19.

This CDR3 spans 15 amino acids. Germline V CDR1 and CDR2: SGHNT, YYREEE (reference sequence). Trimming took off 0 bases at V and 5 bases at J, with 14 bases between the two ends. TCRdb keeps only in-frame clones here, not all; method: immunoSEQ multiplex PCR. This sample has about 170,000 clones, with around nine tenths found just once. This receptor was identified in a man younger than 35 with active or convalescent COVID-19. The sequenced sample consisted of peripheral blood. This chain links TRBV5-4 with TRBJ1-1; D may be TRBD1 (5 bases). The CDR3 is CASSLGVGVGTEAFF. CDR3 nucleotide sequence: TGTGCCAGCAGCTTGGGTGTAGGGGTTGGGACTGAAGCTTTCTTT.